Listed below are T cell receptor beta chains from one sample, sequenced in a study of identical twins. TCRdb redid the calling of the 5' RACE reads with MiXCR, one entry per CDR3 protein. In the table there are approximately 890,000 distinct CDR3 sequences, about 12% of which are singletons. These data are also associated with another study on yellow fever vaccine responses in identical twins.

The sample comprised PBMCs. These receptors all stem from a young woman in good health. Both conserved end residues are part of each CDR3. Each record gives: clone size, CDR3 length, V gene, J gene, D gene, CDR3 DNA, CDR3 protein. D genes are given only for firm matches. Only some rows state a clone size, as once, few, many or a class for expanded clones.

clone size: -; CDR3 length: 15; V gene: TRBV7-9; J gene: TRBJ2-2; D gene: TRBD1; CDR3 DNA: TGTGCCAGCAGCTTATCCGACAGGGGGCTCGGGGAGCTGTTTTTT; CDR3 protein: CASSLSDRGLGELFF
clone size: -; CDR3 length: 20; V gene: TRBV10-2; J gene: TRBJ2-3; D gene: TRBD2; CDR3 DNA: TGCGCCAGCAGTTCGAGAGCCGGACTAGCGGGGGGGAGGATGACAGATACGCAGTATTTT; CDR3 protein: CASSSRAGLAGGRMTDTQYF
clone size: -; CDR3 length: 12; V gene: TRBV21-1; J gene: TRBJ2-1; D gene: -; CDR3 DNA: TGTGCCAGCAGCAAAGTCGGTGGACTTCAGTTCTTC; CDR3 protein: CASSKVGGLQFF
clone size: -; CDR3 length: 13; V gene: TRBV20-1; J gene: TRBJ1-6; D gene: -; CDR3 DNA: TGCAGTGCTAGAATGGTCCTGAATTCACCCCTCCACTTT; CDR3 protein: CSARMVLNSPLHF
clone size: -; CDR3 length: 14; V gene: TRBV5-1; J gene: TRBJ2-2; D gene: -; CDR3 DNA: TGCGCCAGCAGCTTGGTCACCGACACCGGGGAGCTGTTTTTT; CDR3 protein: CASSLVTDTGELFF
clone size: few; CDR3 length: 16; V gene: TRBV20-1; J gene: TRBJ2-1; D gene: TRBD2; CDR3 DNA: TGCAGTGCTAGGGGACTAGCGGGGGCATCCTACAATGAGCAGTTCTTC; CDR3 protein: CSARGLAGASYNEQFF
clone size: few; CDR3 length: 14; V gene: TRBV10-3; J gene: TRBJ2-1; D gene: -; CDR3 DNA: TGTGCCATCAGTGAGTCGAGGTCATCCAATGAGCAGTTCTTC; CDR3 protein: CAISESRSSNEQFF
clone size: many; CDR3 length: 16; V gene: TRBV5-1; J gene: TRBJ2-1; D gene: -; CDR3 DNA: TGCGCCAGCAGCGCTGGACGGTTAAGCTCCTACAATGAGCAGTTCTTC; CDR3 protein: CASSAGRLSSYNEQFF
clone size: -; CDR3 length: 16; V gene: TRBV12-3/TRBV12-4; J gene: TRBJ2-1; D gene: TRBD2; CDR3 DNA: TGTGCCAGCACCCCACTAGTGGGGGGGGGTTACAATGAGCAGTTCTTC; CDR3 protein: CASTPLVGGGYNEQFF
clone size: -; CDR3 length: 15; V gene: TRBV5-1; J gene: TRBJ2-3; D gene: -; CDR3 DNA: TGCGCCAGCACCACGAACTTGGGGGGTACAGATACGCAGTATTTT; CDR3 protein: CASTTNLGGTDTQYF
clone size: few; CDR3 length: 15; V gene: TRBV5-1; J gene: TRBJ1-6; D gene: -; CDR3 DNA: TGCGCCAGCAGCTTGGAATGGGATATGAATTCACCCCTCCACTTT; CDR3 protein: CASSLEWDMNSPLHF
clone size: -; CDR3 length: 11; V gene: TRBV10-3; J gene: TRBJ2-2; D gene: -; CDR3 DNA: TGTGCCATCAGTAACACCGGGGAGCTGTTTTTT; CDR3 protein: CAISNTGELFF
clone size: few; CDR3 length: 14; V gene: TRBV6-5; J gene: TRBJ1-5; D gene: -; CDR3 DNA: TGTGCCAGCAGTTATAAGAGGCTAGGTCAGCCCCAGCATTTT; CDR3 protein: CASSYKRLGQPQHF
clone size: few; CDR3 length: 14; V gene: TRBV5-1; J gene: TRBJ2-1; D gene: -; CDR3 DNA: TGCGCCAGCGTGCTTGAGTACAGGAACAATGAGCAGTTCTTC; CDR3 protein: CASVLEYRNNEQFF
clone size: -; CDR3 length: 14; V gene: TRBV12-5; J gene: TRBJ2-2; D gene: -; CDR3 DNA: TGTGCTAGTGGTTTGGACAGATTCACCGGGGAGCTGTTTTTT; CDR3 protein: CASGLDRFTGELFF
clone size: few; CDR3 length: 13; V gene: TRBV20-1; J gene: TRBJ1-2; D gene: -; CDR3 DNA: TGCAGTGCTAGAGGGACGCCCCAGGACGGCTACACCTTC; CDR3 protein: CSARGTPQDGYTF
clone size: -; CDR3 length: 16; V gene: TRBV27; J gene: TRBJ1-6; D gene: TRBD1; CDR3 DNA: TGTGCCAGCAGTTTCATTGGGACAGGGGCAGGGTCACCCCTCCACTTT; CDR3 protein: CASSFIGTGAGSPLHF
clone size: -; CDR3 length: 15; V gene: TRBV18; J gene: TRBJ1-2; D gene: TRBD1; CDR3 DNA: TGTGCCAGCTCACCACCCGGGACAGCTAACTATGGCTACACCTTC; CDR3 protein: CASSPPGTANYGYTF
clone size: -; CDR3 length: 15; V gene: TRBV18; J gene: TRBJ2-7; D gene: TRBD1; CDR3 DNA: TGTGCCAGCTCACCCAACAGGGGGGTCACCTACGAGCAGTACTTC; CDR3 protein: CASSPNRGVTYEQYF
clone size: -; CDR3 length: 15; V gene: TRBV6-5; J gene: TRBJ1-2; D gene: TRBD1; CDR3 DNA: TGTGCCAGCAGTTACTCGACAGGGAGGGAGAATGGCTACACCTTC; CDR3 protein: CASSYSTGRENGYTF
clone size: few; CDR3 length: 15; V gene: TRBV7-6; J gene: TRBJ2-3; D gene: TRBD1; CDR3 DNA: TGTGCCAGCAGCATCGGGACAGGGGGCACAGATACGCAGTATTTT; CDR3 protein: CASSIGTGGTDTQYF